The 32 T cell receptor beta chains reported below all come from one sample, sequenced in a study of blood T cell repertoires in COVID-19 (dated by TCRdb to 2019 to 2021). Libraries were built with the immunoSEQ multiplex PCR assay. Held by TCRdb, this immuneACCESS table contains in-frame sequences only and omits some clones. Under half of the omission traces to an unresolved V gene where checked; the cause of the rest is unknown. The sample contains approximately 40,000 clones, 85% to 95% of them found a single time. Jointly, the top ten make up roughly 5.2% of the sample. Sequencing used peripheral blood. Receptors were obtained from a human donor in a cohort sampled during active COVID-19.

The rearrangement links TRBV27 to TRBJ2-2, with TRBD2 matching 8 bases. The V gene end was trimmed by 5 bases and the J gene end by 5 bases; junction bases not matched to a gene: 4. This CDR3 comprises 14 residues. Per the germline V gene, CDR1 is MNHEY and CDR2 is SMNVEV (reference sequence). This CDR3 is CASSLSGGTGELFF. The CDR3 region has the DNA TGTGCCAGCAGTCTTTCGGGGGGGACCGGGGAGCTGTTTTTT.

V usage is TRBV11-3 and J usage is TRBJ2-5, with 9 bases lining up with TRBD2. Germline V gene lookup returns CDR1 SGHNT and CDR2 YENEEA. There are 15 residues in the CDR3. Trimming cost V 2 bases and J 5 bases; bases outside gene matches: 6. In DNA, the CDR3 is TGTGCCAGCAGCTTACGAGCGGGAGGCGGGGAGACCCAGTACTTC. It translates to CASSLRAGGGETQYF.

This chain links TRBV5-1 with TRBJ1-4; D is perhaps TRBD1 (5 bases). The CDR3 has 13 residues. The germline CDR1 and CDR2 sequences are SGHRS and YFSETQ. Trimming left V 0 bases short and J 8 bases short, with 8 bases between. CDR3 region: CASSLGGDEKLFF. The CDR3 nucleotides are TGCGCCAGCAGCTTGGGGGGGGACGAAAAACTGTTTTTT.

This clone was observed once. This chain connects TRBV6-1 to TRBJ2-1; 7 bases match TRBD1. The CDR3 sequence is 16 residues long. The V gene's germline CDR1 is MNHNS and CDR2 SASEGT. With V trimmed by 3 bases and J by 3 bases, 8 bases remained unmatched. CDR3 nucleotide sequence: TGTGCCAGCAGTGACCTCACAGGGGATATCTACAATGAGCAGTTCTTC. Translation: CASSDLTGDIYNEQFF.

V and J are TRBV11-3 and TRBJ2-3; TRBD2 agrees at 7 bases. The CDR3 has 15 amino acids. V lost 3 bases to trimming and J lost 4 bases; unmatched junction nucleotides: 7. Germline V gene sequence: CDR1 SGHNT, CDR2 YENEEA. The CDR3 DNA follows: TGTGCCAGCAGCTTCGGTGGCGGGAGCGCAGATACGCAGTATTTT. Its protein product is CASSFGGGSADTQYF.

The V call is TRBV5-6, the J call TRBJ1-2, with D maybe TRBD1 (6 bases). This CDR3 has 14 amino acids. CDR1 and CDR2 (germline): SGHDT, YYEEEE. The germline V and J ends were trimmed by 2 bases and 3 bases, with 11 bases remaining between them. CDR3: CASSFGGGDYGYTF. The CDR3, as DNA: TGTGCCAGCAGCTTTGGAGGGGGGGACTATGGCTACACCTTC.

The V call is TRBV5-4, the J call TRBJ2-7, with D maybe TRBD1 (6 bases). V was pared by 3 bases and J by 7 bases, with 20 bases between. The CDR3 consists of 15 residues. Germline CDR1 is SGHNT and CDR2 is YYREEE (reference sequence). CDR3 sequence: CASSSPGTGFGEQYF. The CDR3, as DNA: TGTGCCAGCAGCTCACCCGGAACAGGGTTTGGGGAGCAGTACTTC.

J is TRBJ2-3 and V is TRBV15; TRBD2 matches at 9 bases. V trimming: 1 base; J trimming: 3 bases; junction bases outside the gene matches: 14. The CDR3 loop spans 19 amino acids. Germline CDR1 reads LNHNV; CDR2 reads YYDKDF (reference sequence). The CDR3 coding sequence is TGTGCCACCAGCAGAGGGGGTGGTTGGGGGCTAGCGGGAACAGATACGCAGTATTTT. Translation gives CATSRGGGWGLAGTDTQYF.

The chain is built from TRBV7-9 and TRBJ2-2, with 8 bases lining up with TRBD1. In germline, CDR1 is SEHNR, CDR2 FQNEAQ (reference sequence). Germline trimming cut 5 bases from V and 6 bases from J; bases unmatched to any gene: 8. This CDR3 region has 15 residues. The CDR3 region has the DNA TGTGCCAGCAGCCTACCTCCCAGGGGGCCCGGGGAGCTGTTTTTT. Residues: CASSLPPRGPGELFF.

The V gene is TRBV11-1, the J gene TRBJ2-1, with 7 bases matching TRBD1. Germline V gene sequence: CDR1 SGHAT, CDR2 FQDESV (reference sequence). Trimming cost V 5 bases and J 7 bases; bases outside gene matches: 11. The CDR3 runs 15 residues. This CDR3 reads CASSPKQGVKNEQFF. CDR3 DNA: TGTGCCAGCAGCCCGAAGCAGGGGGTTAAAAATGAGCAGTTCTTC.

The genes are TRBV5-1 and TRBJ2-7; D is possibly TRBD2 (5 bases). Trimming took 4 bases from V and 5 from J, leaving 19 bases between them. Germline CDR1 is SGHRS and CDR2 is YFSETQ. This CDR3 comprises 15 residues. The CDR3 sequence is CASSPTTGIGNEQYF. DNA of the CDR3: TGCGCCAGCAGCCCGACCACGGGAATTGGAAACGAGCAGTACTTC.

The rearrangement links TRBV10-3 to TRBJ2-3, with 7 bases matching TRBD2. CDR1 is ENHRY, CDR2 SYGVKD, per germline. The CDR3 has 13 amino acids. J lost 6 bases, V lost 7 bases, and 7 bases had no gene match. The CDR3 DNA follows: TGTGCCATCACAAAGGTAGCGGGTGATACGCAGTATTTT. Residues: CAITKVAGDTQYF.

This sequence joins TRBV25-1 and TRBJ1-1, with D maybe TRBD1 (5 bases). The CDR3 extends over 14 amino acids. The V end lost 6 bases, the J end lost 7 bases, and 18 bases lay between the germline ends. Germline lookup yields CDR1 MGHDK and CDR2 SYGVNS. CDR3 amino acids: CASRKPGGKSEAFF. The CDR3 DNA reads as TGTGCCAGCAGGAAACCGGGGGGAAAGAGTGAAGCTTTCTTT.

The chain uses TRBV29-1 and TRBJ2-3; 8 nucleotides line up with TRBD2. V shed 0 bases and J 4 bases; nucleotides not matched to a gene: 21. This CDR3 region has 20 residues. Looked up from germline, CDR1 is SQVTM and CDR2 is ANQGSEA. CDR3 residues: CSVEDWGARREDLAPDTQYF. In DNA, the CDR3 is TGCAGCGTTGAAGATTGGGGTGCTAGGCGGGAGGATCTAGCACCAGATACGCAGTATTTT.

This clone came up once. The gene calls are TRBV2 and TRBJ2-7, with 10 nucleotides matching TRBD2. The V gene's germline CDR1 is SNHLY and CDR2 FYNNEI. The length of the CDR3 is 14 residues. Germline trimming cut 8 bases from V and 1 base from J; bases unmatched to any gene: 5. The CDR3 protein is CASSLAGESYEQYF. The CDR3 DNA reads TGTGCCAGCTCCCTAGCGGGAGAATCCTACGAGCAGTACTTC.

The CDR3 is CATSSISSNNEQFF. CDR3 nucleotide sequence: TGTGCCACCAGTAGTATCAGTTCAAACAATGAGCAGTTCTTC. The J gene is TRBJ2-1, the V gene TRBV24-1; no clear D. Germline V lookup: CDR1 KGHDR, CDR2 SFDVKD. Trimming took 6 bases from V and 5 from J, leaving 13 bases between them. The CDR3 spans 14 residues.

This chain connects TRBV19 to TRBJ2-7; 11 bases align to TRBD1. This CDR3 is 14 amino acids long. Germline values: CDR1 LNHDA, CDR2 SQIVND (reference sequence). Trimming cost V 6 bases and J 1 base; bases outside gene matches: 2. CDR3 region: CASRDRGPSYEQYF. CDR3 bases: TGTGCCAGTAGGGACAGGGGGCCATCCTACGAGCAGTACTTC.

The chain combines TRBV6-2 or TRBV6-3 with TRBJ1-3, with D unresolved. V lost 0 bases, J lost 0 bases, and 15 bases lay in between. Germline V lookup: CDR1 MNHEY, CDR2 SVGEGT. The CDR3 is 18 residues long. In DNA, the CDR3 is TGTGCCAGCAGTTACTCTCTGCTTGGTGTGAGCTCTGGAAACACCATATATTTT. It codes for CASSYSLLGVSSGNTIYF.

The V gene is TRBV7-3, the J gene TRBJ2-7; TRBD2 matches 9 bases. The CDR3 totals 20 residues. The V gene's germline CDR1 is SGHTA and CDR2 FQGTGA. V was clipped by 4 bases and J by 2 bases; unmatched bases: 21. The CDR3 region is CASSSPPGRRREGGPYEQYF. The CDR3 nucleotides are TGTGCCAGCAGCTCTCCCCCGGGACGACGGCGGGAGGGAGGGCCCTACGAGCAGTACTTC.

CDR3 loop: CASSHADRSTEAFF. DNA of the CDR3: TGCGCCAGCAGCCACGCTGACAGGTCCACTGAAGCTTTCTTT. The J gene is TRBJ1-1, the V gene TRBV4-3; tentative D call: TRBD1 (6 bases). The germline CDR1 and CDR2 sequences are LGHNA and YSLEER. Between the trimmed V and J ends, which lost 3 bases and 4 bases, there was a span of 12 bases. The CDR3 is made up of 14 amino acids.

The CDR3 reads CASSSRTDTEAFF. The CDR3 DNA follows: TGTGCCAGCAGCTCAAGAACGGACACTGAAGCTTTCTTT. The chain carries TRBV7-3 and TRBJ1-1; no reliable D call. The CDR3 sequence is 13 residues long. Germline CDR1 reads SGHTA; CDR2 reads FQGTGA. The V end lost 4 bases, the J end lost 3 bases, and 9 bases lay between the germline ends.

Only one count was recorded for this clone. V gene TRBV9 combines with J gene TRBJ1-5, with TRBD1 matching over 11 bases. V lost 3 bases, J lost 6 bases, and 5 bases stayed unmatched. Germline CDR1 is SGDLS and CDR2 is YYNGEE. The CDR3 runs to 15 residues. CDR3 amino acids: CASSGTGGLGQPQHF. CDR3 DNA: TGTGCCAGCAGCGGGACAGGGGGCTTAGGTCAGCCCCAGCATTTT. Using reference TRBV9 and TRBJ1-5 for the parts outside the CDR3, the full variable domain is DSGVTQTPKHLITATGQRVTLRCSPRSGDLSVYWYQQSLDQGLQFLIQYYNGEERAKGNILERFSAQQFPDLHSELNLSSLELGDSALYFCASSGTGGLGQPQHFGDGTRLSIL.

The chain uses TRBV29-1 and TRBJ1-2; possibly TRBD1 for D (6 bases). Trimming took off 0 bases at V and 4 bases at J, with 9 bases between the two ends. Germline V CDR1 and CDR2: SQVTM, ANQGSEA. The CDR3 spans 13 residues. Written as DNA, the CDR3 is TGCAGCGTTGAAGAAAGACAGGCCTATGGCTACACCTTC. Residues: CSVEERQAYGYTF.

This clone was detected once. V usage is TRBV5-1 and J usage is TRBJ1-1; D gene ambiguous. Trimming shortened V by 0 bases and J by 8 bases, and 11 bases separated the two germline ends. The CDR3 length is 13 residues. CDR1 and CDR2 (germline): SGHRS, YFSETQ. The CDR3 sequence: CASSLGRAGEAFF. The CDR3 bases are TGCGCCAGCAGCTTGGGCCGGGCGGGCGAAGCTTTCTTT.

The V gene is TRBV7-6, the J gene TRBJ1-5, with 8 bases aligning to TRBD1. Looked up from germline, CDR1 is SGHVS and CDR2 is FNYEAQ. This CDR3 spans 16 amino acids. Trimming removed 1 base from V and 5 bases from J; junction bases left unmatched: 7. The CDR3: CASSLEQGAVDQPQHF. The CDR3 DNA is TGTGCCAGCAGCTTAGAGCAGGGGGCGGTTGATCAGCCCCAGCATTTT.

The gene calls are TRBV5-6 and TRBJ2-5; weak D call: TRBD1 (6 bases). The CDR3 sequence is 15 residues long. V lost 4 bases and J 0 bases, leaving 13 bases between the germline ends. The germline gives CDR1 SGHDT, CDR2 YYEEEE. This chain's CDR3 is CASSPTGQHQETQYF. CDR3 coding DNA: TGTGCCAGCAGCCCCACGGGACAACACCAAGAGACCCAGTACTTC. The full variable domain, its missing parts supplied by reference TRBV5-6 and TRBJ2-5, is DAGVTQSPTHLIKTRGQQVTLRCSPKSGHDTVSWYQQALGQGPQFIFQYYEEEERQRGNFPDRFSGHQFPNYSSELNVNALLLGDSALYLCASSPTGQHQETQYFGPGTRLLVL.

V is TRBV28 and J is TRBJ1-4; TRBD1 agrees at 7 bases. The germline V gene encodes CDR1 MDHEN and CDR2 SYDVKM. V lost 6 bases to trimming and J lost 4 bases; unmatched junction nucleotides: 5. CDR3 length: 14 amino acids. The CDR3, as DNA: TGTGCCAGCAGCGGACAGGCCTTTAATGAAAAACTGTTTTTT. The encoded protein is CASSGQAFNEKLFF.

This chain uses TRBV6-1 with TRBJ1-1; TRBD1 aligns across 10 bases. Trimming removed 1 base from V and 1 base from J; junction bases left unmatched: 3. This CDR3 is 16 amino acids long. The germline gives CDR1 MNHNS, CDR2 SASEGT. CDR3 sequence reads: CASSEGQGARNTEAFF. As DNA, the CDR3 is TGTGCCAGCAGTGAAGGACAGGGGGCAAGGAACACTGAAGCTTTCTTT.

The genes are TRBV3-1 (or the pseudogene TRBV3-2) and TRBJ2-3, with 12 bases matching TRBD2. Germline trimming cut 4 bases from V and 2 bases from J; bases unmatched to any gene: 13. The CDR3 is made up of 19 amino acids. Germline CDR1 is LGHDT and CDR2 is YNNKEL (reference sequence). The CDR3 DNA reads as TGTGCCAGCAGCCTCCAGGGGCCTAGCGGGGGGGCAAACACAGATACGCAGTATTTT. Translated: CASSLQGPSGGANTDTQYF.

The J gene is TRBJ2-5, the V gene TRBV7-2; 11 nucleotides line up with TRBD2. The CDR3 is 15 amino acids. V was clipped by 5 bases and J by 2 bases; unmatched bases: 4. Per germline, CDR1 SGHTA and CDR2 FQGNSA. The CDR3 DNA sequence: TGTGCCAGCAGCCCAAGGACTAGCGGGCAAGAGACCCAGTACTTC. Protein: CASSPRTSGQETQYF.

This clone ranks as medium-sized. The rearrangement uses TRBV28 and TRBJ2-1, with TRBD1 matching 7 bases. CDR3 length: 14 amino acids. Germline V gene lookup returns CDR1 MDHEN and CDR2 SYDVKM. V shed 6 bases and J 8 bases; nucleotides not matched to a gene: 10. CDR3 protein: CASSLDRVLDEQFF. Here the CDR3 DNA reads TGTGCCAGCAGCCTAGACAGGGTTTTGGATGAGCAGTTCTTC.

This chain connects TRBV5-8 to TRBJ2-7; TRBD1 matches 11 bases. This CDR3 has 15 amino acids. The junction had 6 bases not matched to a gene; V was cut back by 4 bases and J by 3 bases. Germline CDR1 is SGHTS and CDR2 is YDEGEE. For the CDR3, the DNA is TGTGCCAGCAGCATCGGACAGGGGGCTAGCTACGAGCAGTACTTC. Its translation: CASSIGQGASYEQYF.